These T cell receptor beta chains were read from a single sample in a study of shared clonotypes between healthy human individuals. Sequenced by immunoSEQ multiplex PCR; TCRdb stores in-frame clones only, minus some. The data contain 950,000 to 1,100,000 clones, about 80% of them singletons. The sample comprised memory CD4+ T cells sorted from blood. Source of these receptors: a man between 18 and 35 years old in good health. Both conserved end residues are part of each CDR3.

TRBV11-2 CASSLDQGLGSTDTQYF
TRBV4-1 CASSQDRVSPLHF
TRBV6-6 CASSYGQGVYGYTF
TRBV28 CASRDNSPLHF
TRBV6-5 CASRLRANTEAFF
TRBV5-1 CASSFEGLNTGELFF
TRBV7-8 CASSLGGGTANYEQYF
TRBV6-1 CASSDRGLSYGYTF
TRBV5-6 CASSLVGGAADTQYF
TRBV19 CASSSGPKGQETQYF
TRBV5-6 CASSLGGGGFIQYF
TRBV14 CASRLTGSRSEQYF
TRBV14 CASSRLSGSEQYF
TRBV2 CASSISSGGLYEQYF
TRBV7-2 CASSGQTDTQYF
TRBV19 CASSSSGTRSYEQYF
TRBV5-6 CASRTGTDAYEQYF
TRBV7-2 CASSLVIAGGRETQYF
TRBV5-1 CASSLVGESYNEQFF
TRBV7-9 CASSLLAVGYEQFF
TRBV9 CASSARQGLTSPLHF
TRBV7-8 CASRMGQGGGEQYF
TRBV19 CASSLAVDSYEQYF
TRBV10-3 CAISVGQESSYEQYF
TRBV30 CASRRGMNTGELFF
TRBV5-1 CASSIGSFNQPQHF
TRBV2 CASSGEGGGYGYTF
TRBV5-8 CASRRQSLLSGANVLTF
TRBV19 CASSFVGYGYTF
TRBV19 CASTEGRGVGQPQHF
TRBV11-1 CASSFQAGYYNEQFF
TRBV7-2 CASSSEGFTDTQYF